Presented here are 23 T cell receptor beta chains from one specimen sequenced in a study of blood T cell repertoires in COVID-19. Sequencing used immunoSEQ multiplex PCR; TCRdb keeps in-frame clones, though not all of them. The table has hundreds of thousands of clones, roughly 85% seen once. Sequencing was done on a sample of PBMCs or T cells enriched from blood (not recorded which). All receptors derive from a woman aged 40 to 50 who had recovered from COVID-19.

The J gene is TRBJ1-1, the V gene TRBV2; TRBD1 aligns across 12 bases. CDR3 length: 19 residues. Germline V lookup: CDR1 SNHLY, CDR2 FYNNEI. Trimming removed 5 bases from V and 2 bases from J; junction bases left unmatched: 15. CDR3 bases: TGTGCCAGCAGTTATCCGGGACAGGGGGCGAAACGGGCTAACACTGAAGCTTTCTTT. This gives the protein CASSYPGQGAKRANTEAFF.

This chain joins TRBV4-1 and TRBJ1-2; D gene unclear. V was cut by 5 bases and J by 0 bases, with 10 bases left in between. This CDR3 comprises 14 residues. Germline V gene data show CDR1 as MGHRA and CDR2 as YSYEKL. DNA of the CDR3: TGCGCCAGCAGCAATACAGCTGCTAACTATGGCTACACCTTC. Translation: CASSNTAANYGYTF.

This clone was picked up a small number of times. The V and J genes are TRBV7-9 and TRBJ2-2; 12 bases line up with TRBD1. Germline V gives CDR1 SEHNR, CDR2 FQNEAQ (reference sequence). The CDR3 is 15 residues long. V shed 3 bases and J 6 bases; nucleotides not matched to a gene: 2. CDR3 sequence: CASSLGQGASGELFF. CDR3 DNA sequence: TGTGCCAGCAGCTTGGGACAGGGGGCCTCCGGGGAGCTGTTTTTT.

The chain couples TRBV7-3 to TRBJ2-2; a possible D gene is TRBD2 (6 bases). The CDR3 is 17 residues long. Deletions cut 2 bases from V and 2 bases from J, with 15 bases between. The germline gives CDR1 SGHTA, CDR2 FQGTGA. The CDR3 sequence: CASSLYPAGFNTGELFF. Here the CDR3 DNA reads TGTGCCAGCAGCTTATATCCGGCGGGGTTTAACACCGGGGAGCTGTTTTTT. The full variable domain, rest sourced from reference TRBV7-3 and TRBJ2-2, is GAGVSQTPSNKVTEKGKYVELRCDPISGHTALYWYRQSLGQGPEFLIYFQGTGAADDSGLPNDRFFAVRPEGSVSTLKIQRTERGDSAVYLCASSLYPAGFNTGELFFGEGSRLTVL.

The genes are TRBV7-2 and TRBJ2-4, with a weak D call TRBD2 (6 bases). This CDR3 is 13 amino acids long. The V and J ends lost 1 base and 15 bases respectively, with 16 bases between them. Germline lookup yields CDR1 SGHTA and CDR2 FQGNSA. For the CDR3, the DNA is TGTGCCAGCAGCTTAGATGAGTGGAGGGACCGGTACTTC. It specifies CASSLDEWRDRYF.

This chain joins TRBV11-3 and TRBJ2-1; 10 bases align to TRBD2. This CDR3 contains 18 residues. Germline CDR1 SGHNT, CDR2 YENEEA. After removal of 1 base from V and 5 bases from J, the junction contained 11 bases not matched to a gene. CDR3 region: CASSLATSGLAGDNEQFF. The CDR3 DNA sequence: TGTGCCAGCAGCTTAGCAACCTCAGGGCTAGCGGGAGACAATGAGCAGTTCTTC.

The chain has TRBV28 and TRBJ2-1; D is uncertain. Deletions cut 3 bases from V and 2 bases from J, with 8 bases between. The CDR3 is 14 amino acids. Germline V gene lookup returns CDR1 MDHEN and CDR2 SYDVKM. The CDR3 DNA reads TGTGCCAGCAGTTTCCGGGTCACCTACAATGAGCAGTTCTTC. Translation: CASSFRVTYNEQFF. Combining the CDR3 with reference TRBV28 and TRBJ2-1 gives the whole variable domain DVKVTQSSRYLVKRTGEKVFLECVQDMDHENMFWYRQDPGLGLRLIYFSYDVKMKEKGDIPEGYSVSREKKERFSLILESASTNQTSMYLCASSFRVTYNEQFFGPGTRLTVL.

The chain is built from TRBV4-3 and TRBJ2-1; 12 nucleotides match TRBD2. Germline loops: CDR1 LGHNA, CDR2 YSLEER. J gave up 0 bases and V 2 bases, and 5 bases lay outside the gene matches. The CDR3 runs to 18 residues. CDR3 bases: TGCGCCAGCAGCCAAACTAGCGGGAGGACCTTCTCCTACAATGAGCAGTTCTTC. Translating it yields CASSQTSGRTFSYNEQFF.

The J gene is TRBJ2-7, the V gene TRBV19; TRBD2 aligns across 7 bases. CDR1 is LNHDA, CDR2 SQIVND, per germline (reference sequence). Losses at the gene ends were 9 bases for V and 6 bases for J; bases not matched to a gene: 17. CDR3 length: 15 amino acids. The CDR3 protein is CARERGKGGPGEQYF. The CDR3, as DNA: TGTGCCAGGGAGCGCGGTAAGGGAGGGCCCGGCGAGCAGTACTTC. The full variable domain, completed using reference TRBV19 and TRBJ2-7, is DGGITQSPKYLFRKEGQNVTLSCEQNLNHDAMYWYRQDPGQGLRLIYYSQIVNDFQKGDIAEGYSVSREKKESFPLTVTSAQKNPTAFYLCARERGKGGPGEQYFGPGTRLTVT.

This clone was detected only a few times. The chain couples TRBV19 to TRBJ2-7; 10 nucleotides align to TRBD1. Germline assignment: CDR1 LNHDA and CDR2 SQIVND (reference sequence). The length of the CDR3 is 14 residues. Trimming removed 1 base from V and 3 bases from J; junction bases left unmatched: 0. In DNA, the CDR3 is TGTGCCAGTAGTATAGGGACAGGGGGCTACGAGCAGTACTTC. Translation: CASSIGTGGYEQYF.

This chain links TRBV18 with TRBJ2-1; TRBD2 is a possible D gene (6 bases). Deletions cut 8 bases from V and 0 bases from J, with 17 bases between. CDR1 and CDR2 from the germline V gene are KGHSH and LQKENI. CDR3 length equals 16 residues. The CDR3 bases are TGTGCCAGCCAACTTCGGGAGCGGAGCTCCTACAATGAGCAGTTCTTC. This encodes CASQLRERSSYNEQFF.

V and J are TRBV5-1 and TRBJ2-1; 12 nucleotides align to TRBD2. In germline, CDR1 is SGHRS, CDR2 YFSETQ. This CDR3 is 15 amino acids long. After removal of 0 bases from V and 6 bases from J, the junction contained 1 base not matched to a gene. CDR3 DNA: TGCGCCAGCAGCTTGGGACTAGCGGGAGCCAATGAGCAGTTCTTC. It is translated as CASSLGLAGANEQFF.

The rearrangement links TRBV6-5 to TRBJ1-6; 9 nucleotides match TRBD1. V was clipped by 10 bases and J by 10 bases; unmatched bases: 8. This CDR3 is built from 13 residues. The germline gives CDR1 MNHEY, CDR2 SVGAGI. The CDR3 sequence: CATHRGRESPLHF. DNA for the CDR3: TGTGCCACCCACAGGGGGCGGGAGTCACCCCTCCACTTT.

The CDR3 nucleotides are TGTGCCTGGAGTGCGGACCCCCCCCGGGCGGGCTACGAGCAGTACTTC. Translation gives CAWSADPPRAGYEQYF. The rearrangement uses TRBV30 and TRBJ2-7; weak D call: TRBD2 (5 bases). Germline-derived CDR1 and CDR2 are GTSNPN and SVGIG (reference sequence). This CDR3 spans 16 amino acids. The germline V and J ends were trimmed by 1 base and 3 bases, with 19 bases remaining between them.

The CDR3 sequence: CASSYQSRGRDYGYTF. The CDR3 coding sequence is TGTGCCAGCAGTTACCAGTCTAGGGGGCGCGACTATGGCTACACCTTC. The J gene is TRBJ1-2, the V gene TRBV6-2 or TRBV6-3; 7 positions match TRBD1. Germline V gives CDR1 MNHEY, CDR2 SVGEGT. Losses at the gene ends were 2 bases for V and 3 bases for J; bases not matched to a gene: 9. The CDR3 is 16 residues long.

The chain couples TRBV28 to TRBJ1-5; D unresolved. Trimming took off 6 bases at V and 2 bases at J, with 11 bases between the two ends. The germline V gene encodes CDR1 MDHEN and CDR2 SYDVKM. This CDR3 contains 14 residues. CDR3 amino acids: CASSLLPGNQPQHF. In nucleotides, the CDR3 is TGTGCCAGCAGCCTGCTCCCGGGCAATCAGCCCCAGCATTTT.

The genes are TRBV7-2 and TRBJ2-3; maybe TRBD1 (7 bases). The CDR3 loop spans 13 amino acids. Germline V gene lookup returns CDR1 SGHTA and CDR2 FQGNSA. The V end was cut by 11 bases, the J end by 1 base, with 13 bases between. The CDR3 region is CAGGDRRTDTQYF. The CDR3 region has the DNA TGTGCCGGAGGGGACAGACGCACAGATACGCAGTATTTT.

This chain joins TRBV28 and TRBJ2-7; D unresolved. Deletions cut 2 bases from V and 0 bases from J, with 8 bases between. In germline, CDR1 is MDHEN, CDR2 SYDVKM. This CDR3 contains 14 residues. CDR3 nucleotides: TGTGCCAGCAGTTTAACTGGTCCCTCCTACGAGCAGTACTTC. This encodes CASSLTGPSYEQYF.

This chain links TRBV2 with TRBJ2-5; 15 bases are a match to TRBD2. V shed 1 base, J shed 2 bases, and the junction held 5 bases outside the gene matches. The CDR3 spans 18 residues. Germline CDR1 and CDR2: SNHLY and FYNNEI. Here the CDR3 DNA reads TGTGCCAGCAGTGAAGGGGGACTAGCGGGAGGTGTTCAAGAGACCCAGTACTTC. Protein product: CASSEGGLAGGVQETQYF.

The chain links TRBV27 to TRBJ2-1, with 9 positions matching TRBD2. The ends lost 8 bases at V and 6 bases at J; junction bases unmatched: 11. The CDR3 loop spans 15 amino acids. Per the germline V gene, CDR1 is MNHEY and CDR2 is SMNVEV (reference sequence). CDR3 sequence (DNA): TGTGCCAGCGGAACCCTAGCGGGGACCCTCAATGAGCAGTTCTTC. It codes for CASGTLAGTLNEQFF.

This clone was recorded once. V usage is TRBV6-5 and J usage is TRBJ2-6; maybe TRBD2 (6 bases). The CDR3 runs to 14 residues. V lost 9 bases and J 3 bases, leaving 12 bases between the germline ends. From germline, CDR1 is MNHEY and CDR2 SVGAGI. Written as DNA, the CDR3 is TGTGCCAGTAGAGGAGGGGATGGGGCCAACGTCCTGACTTTC. Amino acid sequence: CASRGGDGANVLTF.

The rearrangement links TRBV6-5 to TRBJ1-5; the match to TRBD1 covers 10 bases. V shed 9 bases and J 9 bases; nucleotides not matched to a gene: 14. Per germline, CDR1 MNHEY and CDR2 SVGAGI. There are 15 residues in the CDR3. The CDR3 region has the DNA TGTGCCAGTGGGGCAGGGACAGGGGAATTTGGGCCCCAGCATTTT. Protein: CASGAGTGEFGPQHF.

The chain is built from TRBV6-2 or TRBV6-3 and TRBJ1-6; 8 bases are shared with TRBD1. This CDR3 region has 15 residues. Trimming cost V 2 bases and J 10 bases; bases outside gene matches: 7. Germline CDR1 MNHEY, CDR2 SVGEGT. The CDR3 DNA sequence: TGTGCCAGCAGTTACCTCAGGGGGCGCGGGTCACCCCTCCACTTT. This encodes CASSYLRGRGSPLHF.